These 17 T cell receptor beta chains originate from one sample sequenced in a study of OX40 agonist ivuxolimab in advanced cancers. The table came from immunoSEQ multiplex PCR; TCRdb's copy has only in-frame clones and leaves some out. The data show about 69,000 clones, just over 90% seen once. The source material was CD4+ or CD8+ T cells sorted from blood, sampled in a trial of the OX40 agonist ivuxolimab. Every receptor here comes from an adult with an advanced solid tumor such as melanoma, head and neck, liver or kidney cancer.

This sequence joins TRBV12-2 and TRBJ1-2; the table gives TRBD1 as D, unverified against the DNA. TRBV12-2 is an annotated pseudogene. CDR3 size: 16 residues. The CDR3 region has the DNA TGTGCAAGTCGCTTAGCAGGGACAGGGGTGGCCTATGGCTACACCTTC. Translation: CASRLAGTGVAYGYTF.

The genes are TRBV2 and TRBJ2-5; 7 positions agree with TRBD1. V lost 8 bases and J lost 2; bases outside the gene matches: 8. Germline CDR1 SNHLY, CDR2 FYNNEI. This CDR3 spans 14 amino acids. The DNA of the CDR3 is TGTGCCAGCCGTAAGGGGACAGCACAAGAGACCCAGTACTTC. It is translated as CASRKGTAQETQYF.

This clone appeared a single time. This sequence joins TRBV21-1 and TRBJ1-5; TRBD1, as called in the table, went unchecked against the DNA. TRBV21-1 is annotated as a pseudogene. The length of the CDR3 is 16 residues. The CDR3 coding sequence is TGTGCCAGCAGCAAAGTCCGGGACAGGCACAATCAGCCCCAGCATTTT. Translation gives CASSKVRDRHNQPQHF.

J is TRBJ2-2 and V is TRBV29-1; a weak D match, TRBD1 (6 bases). The CDR3 runs to 15 residues. Germline V gene data show CDR1 as SQVTM and CDR2 as ANQGSEA. V was cut by 7 bases and J by 2 bases, with 17 bases left in between. CDR3 residues: CSAGRGTQNTGELFF. CDR3 nucleotide sequence: TGCAGCGCTGGGCGAGGGACACAAAACACCGGGGAGCTGTTTTTT.

The V and J genes are TRBV5-1 and TRBJ2-1; D remains unclear. The germline gives CDR1 SGHRS, CDR2 YFSETQ. This CDR3 is built from 14 residues. Trimming removed 1 base from V and 6 bases from J, with 11 bases in between. The CDR3 spells CASSLTFVGNEQFF. The CDR3 DNA reads TGCGCCAGCAGCTTGACGTTCGTCGGCAATGAGCAGTTCTTC.

The rearrangement joins TRBV9 to TRBJ1-1; D unresolved. The germline V and J ends were trimmed by 4 bases and 1 base, with 11 bases remaining between them. Germline assignment: CDR1 SGDLS and CDR2 YYNGEE. This CDR3 region has 14 residues. CDR3 DNA sequence: TGTGCCAGCAGCCTAGGTTACGCGAACACTGAAGCTTTCTTT. This gives the protein CASSLGYANTEAFF.

Here the CDR3 reads CAIGPKSDTQYF. Written as DNA, the CDR3 is TGTGCCATTGGACCGAAGTCGGATACGCAGTATTTT. This chain uses TRBV6-5 with TRBJ2-3; D call uncertain. The CDR3 extends over 12 amino acids. V lost 10 bases and J 6 bases, leaving 14 bases between the germline ends. From germline, CDR1 is MNHEY and CDR2 SVGAGI.

This clone was seen a handful of times. The chain has TRBV5-1 and TRBJ1-1; possibly TRBD1 for D (5 bases). The germline CDR1 and CDR2 sequences are SGHRS and YFSETQ. This CDR3 is 13 amino acids long. V was shortened by 3 bases and J by 5 bases, with 11 bases between the two germline ends. The CDR3 bases are TGCGCCAGCAGCTCGCAGGGAGGAACTGAAGCTTTCTTT. Translated: CASSSQGGTEAFF. The full variable domain, completed using reference TRBV5-1 and TRBJ1-1, is KAGVTQTPRYLIKTRGQQVTLSCSPISGHRSVSWYQQTPGQGLQFLFEYFSETQRNKGNFPGRFSGRQFSNSRSEMNVSTLELGDSALYLCASSSQGGTEAFFGQGTRLTVV.

V is TRBV7-6 and J is TRBJ1-1, with D possibly being TRBD1 (6 bases). CDR3 length: 17 amino acids. In germline, CDR1 is SGHVS, CDR2 FNYEAQ. Trimming stripped 3 bases from V and 0 bases from J, with 17 bases between. This CDR3 is CASSLKGTGTMNTEAFF. The DNA for the CDR3 is TGTGCCAGCAGCTTGAAGGGAACCGGGACAATGAACACTGAAGCTTTCTTT.

The chain combines TRBV28 with TRBJ2-1; 8 bases line up with TRBD1. The V gene's germline CDR1 is MDHEN and CDR2 SYDVKM. This CDR3 has 14 residues. V shed 5 bases and J 10 bases; nucleotides not matched to a gene: 10. CDR3 coding DNA: TGTGCCAGCAGTCTACCGGGACAGGAGAACGAGCAGTTCTTC. This gives the protein CASSLPGQENEQFF. The whole variable domain, filled in from reference TRBV28 and TRBJ2-1, reads DVKVTQSSRYLVKRTGEKVFLECVQDMDHENMFWYRQDPGLGLRLIYFSYDVKMKEKGDIPEGYSVSREKKERFSLILESASTNQTSMYLCASSLPGQENEQFFGPGTRLTVL.

This sequence joins TRBV18 and TRBJ2-7; no firm D call. V lost 3 bases and J lost 2, with 14 bases in between. CDR1 is KGHSH, CDR2 LQKENI, per germline. The CDR3 covers 15 residues. For the CDR3, the DNA is TGTGCCAGCTCACCCTCGGGTGTAGGTACCTACGAGCAGTACTTC. The encoded protein is CASSPSGVGTYEQYF.

The chain is built from TRBV19 and TRBJ2-2, with D possibly matching TRBD2 (5 bases). Trimming cost V 5 bases and J 5 bases, with 12 bases left between them. CDR3 length equals 14 residues. Per germline, CDR1 LNHDA and CDR2 SQIVND (reference sequence). CDR3 nucleotide sequence: TGTGCCAGTAGTGTGAGCGGAATAACCGGGGAGCTGTTTTTT. Protein product: CASSVSGITGELFF.

This clone was seen a single time. V gene TRBV6-5 combines with J gene TRBJ2-2; 8 positions agree with TRBD2. V dropped 7 bases and J dropped 5; count of bases not matched to a gene: 9. CDR3 length equals 15 residues. CDR1 is MNHEY and CDR2 is SVGAGI in the germline V gene. The CDR3 DNA reads as TGTGCCAGCAACCGACTAGCGTTCACTACCGGGGAGCTGTTTTTT. This gives the protein CASNRLAFTTGELFF.

The chain couples TRBV5-1 to TRBJ2-3; 10 bases agree with TRBD2. Per germline, CDR1 SGHRS and CDR2 YFSETQ. This CDR3 is 15 amino acids long. The V segment lost 4 bases and the J segment 2 bases; nucleotides outside the gene matches: 4. Here the CDR3 reads CASSELAGITDTQYF. Written as DNA, the CDR3 is TGCGCCAGCAGCGAACTAGCGGGGATCACAGATACGCAGTATTTT.

This sequence joins TRBV5-4 and TRBJ2-5; 9 bases line up with TRBD1. Germline V lookup: CDR1 SGHNT, CDR2 YYREEE (reference sequence). The CDR3 has 16 amino acids. V shed 4 bases and J 3 bases; nucleotides not matched to a gene: 10. The CDR3 is CASSHTGQGWEETQYF. DNA of the CDR3: TGTGCCAGCAGCCATACGGGACAGGGATGGGAAGAGACCCAGTACTTC. Based on the CDR3 plus reference TRBV5-4 and TRBJ2-5, the full variable domain is ETGVTQSPTHLIKTRGQQVTLRCSSQSGHNTVSWYQQALGQGPQFIFQYYREEENGRGNFPPRFSGLQFPNYSSELNVNALELDDSALYLCASSHTGQGWEETQYFGPGTRLLVL.

A few counts support this clone. The chain has TRBV29-1 and TRBJ1-2; TRBD1 is a possible D gene (5 bases). The CDR3 contains 14 residues. Germline values: CDR1 SQVTM, CDR2 ANQGSEA. Trimming removed 0 bases at V and 4 bases at J, with 12 bases between. The DNA for the CDR3 is TGCAGCGTTGAAGATCGCGGGACGGTCTATGGCTACACCTTC. As protein: CSVEDRGTVYGYTF.

This clone was observed a single time. The chain uses TRBV18 and TRBJ2-5; possible D gene TRBD2, 6 bases. Trimming took off 4 bases at V and 2 bases at J, with 20 bases between the two ends. This CDR3 region has 17 residues. The germline CDR1 and CDR2 sequences are KGHSH and LQKENI. CDR3 residues: CASSRRLDRSDQETQYF. CDR3 nucleotide sequence: TGTGCCAGCTCACGGAGACTAGACCGATCGGATCAAGAGACCCAGTACTTC. Using reference TRBV18 and TRBJ2-5 for the parts outside the CDR3, the full variable domain is NAGVMQNPRHLVRRRGQEARLRCSPMKGHSHVYWYRQLPEEGLKFMVYLQKENIIDESGMPKERFSAEFPKEGPSILRIQQVVRGDSAAYFCASSRRLDRSDQETQYFGPGTRLLVL.